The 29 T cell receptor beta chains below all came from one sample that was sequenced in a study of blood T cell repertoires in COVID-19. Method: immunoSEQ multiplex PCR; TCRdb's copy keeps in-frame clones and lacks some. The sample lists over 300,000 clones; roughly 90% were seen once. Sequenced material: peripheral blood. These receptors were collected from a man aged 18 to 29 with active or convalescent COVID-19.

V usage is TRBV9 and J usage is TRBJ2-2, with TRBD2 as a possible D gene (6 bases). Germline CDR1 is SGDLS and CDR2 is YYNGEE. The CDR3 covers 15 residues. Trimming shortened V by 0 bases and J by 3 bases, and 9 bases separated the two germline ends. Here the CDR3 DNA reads TGTGCCAGCAGCGTAGATATAGCGGACACCGGGGAGCTGTTTTTT. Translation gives CASSVDIADTGELFF.

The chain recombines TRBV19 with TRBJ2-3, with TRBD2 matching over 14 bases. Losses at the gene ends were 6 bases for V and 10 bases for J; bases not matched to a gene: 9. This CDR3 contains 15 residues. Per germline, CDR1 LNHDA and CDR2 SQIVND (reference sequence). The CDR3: CASSKGLAGVVAQYF. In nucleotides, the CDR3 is TGTGCCAGTAGCAAGGGACTAGCGGGGGTCGTGGCGCAGTATTTT.

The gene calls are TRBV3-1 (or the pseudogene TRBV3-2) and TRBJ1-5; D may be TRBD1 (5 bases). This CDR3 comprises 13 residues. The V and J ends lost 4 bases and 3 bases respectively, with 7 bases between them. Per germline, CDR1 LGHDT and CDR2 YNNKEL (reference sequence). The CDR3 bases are TGTGCCAGCAGCCCCAGGGACAATCAGCCCCAGCATTTT. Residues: CASSPRDNQPQHF.

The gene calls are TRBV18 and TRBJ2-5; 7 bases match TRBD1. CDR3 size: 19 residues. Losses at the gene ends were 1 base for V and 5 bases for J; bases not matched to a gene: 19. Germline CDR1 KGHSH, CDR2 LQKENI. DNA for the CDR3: TGTGCCAGCTCACCACTGGAAACAGGGGCTTTCTCCGTGGGGGAGACCCAGTACTTC. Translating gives CASSPLETGAFSVGETQYF.

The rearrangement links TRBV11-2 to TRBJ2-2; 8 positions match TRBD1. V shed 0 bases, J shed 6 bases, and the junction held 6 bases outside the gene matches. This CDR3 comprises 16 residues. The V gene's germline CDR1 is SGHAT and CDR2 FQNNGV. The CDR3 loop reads CASSLEIQGASGELFF. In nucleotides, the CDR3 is TGTGCCAGCAGCTTAGAAATCCAGGGGGCCTCCGGGGAGCTGTTTTTT.

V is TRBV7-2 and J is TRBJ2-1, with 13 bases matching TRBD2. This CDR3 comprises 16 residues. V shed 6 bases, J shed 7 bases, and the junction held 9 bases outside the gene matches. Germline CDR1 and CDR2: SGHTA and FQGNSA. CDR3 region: CASSPTSGRARNEQFF. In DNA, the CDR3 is TGTGCCAGCAGTCCTACTAGCGGGAGGGCTCGGAATGAGCAGTTCTTC.

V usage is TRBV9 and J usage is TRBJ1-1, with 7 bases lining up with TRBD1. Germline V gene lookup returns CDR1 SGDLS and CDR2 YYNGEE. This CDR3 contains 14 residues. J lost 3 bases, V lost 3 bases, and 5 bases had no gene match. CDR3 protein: CASSGGQDYTEAFF. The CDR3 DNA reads TGTGCCAGCAGCGGCGGACAGGACTACACTGAAGCTTTCTTT.

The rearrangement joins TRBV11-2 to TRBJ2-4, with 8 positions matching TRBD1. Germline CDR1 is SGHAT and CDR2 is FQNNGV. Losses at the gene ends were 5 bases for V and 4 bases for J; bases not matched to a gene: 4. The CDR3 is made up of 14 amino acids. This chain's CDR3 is CASSPGQAKNIQYF. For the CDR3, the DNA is TGTGCCAGCAGCCCGGGACAGGCTAAAAACATTCAGTACTTC.

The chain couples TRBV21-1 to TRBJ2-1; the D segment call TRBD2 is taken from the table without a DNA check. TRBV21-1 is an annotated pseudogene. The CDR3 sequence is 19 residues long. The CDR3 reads CASSKEETRVEPGYNEQFF. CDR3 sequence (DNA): TGTGCCAGCAGCAAAGAGGAGACTAGAGTAGAGCCGGGCTACAATGAGCAGTTCTTC.

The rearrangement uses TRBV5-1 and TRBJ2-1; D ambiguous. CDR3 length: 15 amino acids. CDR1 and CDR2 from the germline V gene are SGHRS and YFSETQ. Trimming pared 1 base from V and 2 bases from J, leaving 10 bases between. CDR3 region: CASSLRALAYNEQFF. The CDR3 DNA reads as TGCGCCAGCAGCTTGAGAGCTCTGGCCTACAATGAGCAGTTCTTC.

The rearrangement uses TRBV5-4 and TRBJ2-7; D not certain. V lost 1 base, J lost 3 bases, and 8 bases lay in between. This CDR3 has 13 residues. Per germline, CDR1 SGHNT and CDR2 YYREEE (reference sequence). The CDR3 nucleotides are TGTGCCAGCAGCTTGATTCAGAACTACGAGCAGTACTTC. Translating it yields CASSLIQNYEQYF.

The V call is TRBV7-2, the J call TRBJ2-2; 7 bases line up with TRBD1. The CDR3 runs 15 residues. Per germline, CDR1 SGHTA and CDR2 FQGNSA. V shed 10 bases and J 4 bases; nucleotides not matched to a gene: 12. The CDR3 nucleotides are TGTGCCACCACCCGGGACAGCTTACCCACCGGGGAGCTGTTTTTT. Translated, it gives CATTRDSLPTGELFF.

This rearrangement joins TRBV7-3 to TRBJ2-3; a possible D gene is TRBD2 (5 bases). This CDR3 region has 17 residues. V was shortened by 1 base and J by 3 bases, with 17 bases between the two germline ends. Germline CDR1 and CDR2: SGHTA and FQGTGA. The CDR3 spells CASSLISRGTGTDTQYF. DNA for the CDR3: TGTGCCAGCAGCTTAATATCCCGGGGAACGGGTACAGATACGCAGTATTTT.

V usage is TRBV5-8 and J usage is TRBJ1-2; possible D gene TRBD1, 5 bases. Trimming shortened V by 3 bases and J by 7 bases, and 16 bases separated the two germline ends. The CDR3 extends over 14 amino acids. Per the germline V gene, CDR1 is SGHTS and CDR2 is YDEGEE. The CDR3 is CASSSRRTRFGYTF. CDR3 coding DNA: TGTGCCAGCAGCTCCCGTAGGACACGGTTTGGCTACACCTTC. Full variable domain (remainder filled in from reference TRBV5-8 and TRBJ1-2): EAGVTQSPTHLIKTRGQQATLRCSPISGHTSVYWYQQALGLGLQFLLWYDEGEERNRGNFPPRFSGRQFPNYSSELNVNALELEDSALYLCASSSRRTRFGYTFGSGTRLTVV.

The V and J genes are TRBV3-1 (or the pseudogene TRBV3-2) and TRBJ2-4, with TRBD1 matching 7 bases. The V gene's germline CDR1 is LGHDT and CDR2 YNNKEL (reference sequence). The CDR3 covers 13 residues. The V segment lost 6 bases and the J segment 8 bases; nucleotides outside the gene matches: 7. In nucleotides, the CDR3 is TGTGCCAGCAGTCCAGGGGGACCGCACATTCAGTACTTC. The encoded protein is CASSPGGPHIQYF.

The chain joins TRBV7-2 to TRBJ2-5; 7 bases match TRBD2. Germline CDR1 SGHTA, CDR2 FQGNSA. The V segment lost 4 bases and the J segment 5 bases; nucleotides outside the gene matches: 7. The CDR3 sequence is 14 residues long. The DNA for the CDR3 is TGTGCCAGCAGCTATAGCGGGCAAGGGGAGACCCAGTACTTC. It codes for CASSYSGQGETQYF. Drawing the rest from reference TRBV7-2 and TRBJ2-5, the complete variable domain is GAGVSQSPSNKVTEKGKDVELRCDPISGHTALYWYRQSLGQGLEFLIYFQGNSAPDKSGLPSDRFSAERTGGSVSTLTIQRTQQEDSAVYLCASSYSGQGETQYFGPGTRLLVL.

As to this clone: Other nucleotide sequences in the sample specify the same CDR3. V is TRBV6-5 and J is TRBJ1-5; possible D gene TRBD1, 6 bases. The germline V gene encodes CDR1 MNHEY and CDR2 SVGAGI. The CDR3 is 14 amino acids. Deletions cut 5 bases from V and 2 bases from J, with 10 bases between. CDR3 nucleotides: TGTGCCAGCAGTCGGGGGGCGGGCAATCAGCCCCAGCATTTT. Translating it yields CASSRGAGNQPQHF.

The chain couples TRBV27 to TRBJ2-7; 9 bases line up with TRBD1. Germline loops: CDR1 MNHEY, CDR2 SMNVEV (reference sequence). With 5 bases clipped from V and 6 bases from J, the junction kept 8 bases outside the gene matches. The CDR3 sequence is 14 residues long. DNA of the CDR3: TGTGCCAGCAGTCCGCCGGGACAGGGCTTCGAGCAGTACTTC. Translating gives CASSPPGQGFEQYF.

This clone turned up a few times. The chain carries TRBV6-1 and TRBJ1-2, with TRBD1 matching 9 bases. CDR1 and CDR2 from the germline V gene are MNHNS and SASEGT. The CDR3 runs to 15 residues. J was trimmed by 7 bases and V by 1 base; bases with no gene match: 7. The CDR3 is CASSEVWTGAIGYTF. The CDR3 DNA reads TGTGCCAGCAGTGAAGTTTGGACAGGGGCGATTGGCTACACCTTC.

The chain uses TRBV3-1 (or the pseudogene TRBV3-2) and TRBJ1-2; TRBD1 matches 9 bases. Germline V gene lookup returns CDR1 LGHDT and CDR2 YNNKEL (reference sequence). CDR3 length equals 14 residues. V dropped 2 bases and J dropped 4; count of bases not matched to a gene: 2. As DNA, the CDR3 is TGTGCCAGCAGCCAAACAGGGGGCGTCTATGGCTACACCTTC. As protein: CASSQTGGVYGYTF.

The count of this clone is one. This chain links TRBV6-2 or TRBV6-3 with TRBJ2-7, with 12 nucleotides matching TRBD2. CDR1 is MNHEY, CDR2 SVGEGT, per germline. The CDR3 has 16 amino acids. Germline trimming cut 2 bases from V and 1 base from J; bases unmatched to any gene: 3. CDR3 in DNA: TGTGCCAGCAGTTACCGAGGACTAGCGGGATCCTACGAGCAGTACTTC. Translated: CASSYRGLAGSYEQYF.

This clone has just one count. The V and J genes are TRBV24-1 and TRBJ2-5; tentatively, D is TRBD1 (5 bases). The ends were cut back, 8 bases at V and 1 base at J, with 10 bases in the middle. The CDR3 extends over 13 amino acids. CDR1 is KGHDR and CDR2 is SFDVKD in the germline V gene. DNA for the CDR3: TGTGCCACCATGGACACCACCCAAGAGACCCAGTACTTC. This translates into CATMDTTQETQYF.

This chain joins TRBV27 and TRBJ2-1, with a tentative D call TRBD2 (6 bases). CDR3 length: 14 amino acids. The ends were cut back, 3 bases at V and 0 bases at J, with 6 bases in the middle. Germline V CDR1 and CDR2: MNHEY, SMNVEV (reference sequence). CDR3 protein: CASSFGGSYNEQFF. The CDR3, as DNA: TGTGCCAGCAGTTTCGGGGGCTCCTACAATGAGCAGTTCTTC.

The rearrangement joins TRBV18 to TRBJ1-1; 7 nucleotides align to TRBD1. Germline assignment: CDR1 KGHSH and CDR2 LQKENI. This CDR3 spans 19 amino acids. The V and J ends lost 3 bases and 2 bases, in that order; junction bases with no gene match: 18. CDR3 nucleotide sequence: TGTGCCAGCTCACCCCCCTTAAAAGGGGGCTTCCCGATTAACACTGAAGCTTTCTTT. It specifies CASSPPLKGGFPINTEAFF.

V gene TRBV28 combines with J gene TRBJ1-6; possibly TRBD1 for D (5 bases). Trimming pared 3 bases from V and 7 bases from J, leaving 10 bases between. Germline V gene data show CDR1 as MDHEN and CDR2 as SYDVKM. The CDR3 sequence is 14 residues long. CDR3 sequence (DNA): TGTGCCAGCAGTTTTTCAGGGTTGAATTCACCCCTCCACTTT. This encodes CASSFSGLNSPLHF.

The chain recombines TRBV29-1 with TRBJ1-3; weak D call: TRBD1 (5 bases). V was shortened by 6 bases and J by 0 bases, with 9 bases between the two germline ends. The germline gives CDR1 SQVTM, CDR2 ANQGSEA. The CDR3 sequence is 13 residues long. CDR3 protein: CSVGGSSGNTIYF. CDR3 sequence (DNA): TGCAGCGTGGGGGGGAGCTCTGGAAACACCATATATTTT.

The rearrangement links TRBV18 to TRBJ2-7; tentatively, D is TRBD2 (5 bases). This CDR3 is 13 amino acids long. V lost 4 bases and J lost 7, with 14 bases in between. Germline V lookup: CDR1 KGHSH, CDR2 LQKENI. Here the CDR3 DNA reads TGTGCCAGCTCACTGAACCGAGGAGGAGAGCAGTACTTC. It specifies CASSLNRGGEQYF.

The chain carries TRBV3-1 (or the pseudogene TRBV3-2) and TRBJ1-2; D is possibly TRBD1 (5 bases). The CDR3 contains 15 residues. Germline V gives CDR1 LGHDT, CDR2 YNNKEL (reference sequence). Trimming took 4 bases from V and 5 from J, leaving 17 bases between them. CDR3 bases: TGTGCCAGCAGCCGGGGTTCGGGGGTCGGGTATGGCTACACCTTC. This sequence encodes CASSRGSGVGYGYTF.

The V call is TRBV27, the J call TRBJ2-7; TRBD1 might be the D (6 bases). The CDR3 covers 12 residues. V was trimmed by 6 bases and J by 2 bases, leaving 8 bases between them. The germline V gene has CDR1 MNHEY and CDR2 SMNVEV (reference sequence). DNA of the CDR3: TGTGCCAGCAGGGACAGAGCCTACGAGCAGTACTTC. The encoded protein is CASRDRAYEQYF.